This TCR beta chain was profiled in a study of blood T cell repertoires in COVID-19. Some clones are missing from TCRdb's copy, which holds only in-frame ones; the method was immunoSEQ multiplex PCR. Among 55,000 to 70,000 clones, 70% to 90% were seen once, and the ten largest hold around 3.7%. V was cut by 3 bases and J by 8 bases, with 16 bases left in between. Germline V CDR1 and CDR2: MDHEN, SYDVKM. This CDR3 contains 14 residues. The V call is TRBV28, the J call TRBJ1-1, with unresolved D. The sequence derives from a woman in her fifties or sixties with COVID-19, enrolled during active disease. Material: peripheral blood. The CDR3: CASSFLRGNEEAFF. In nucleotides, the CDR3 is TGTGCCAGCAGTTTTTTACGAGGGAATGAAGAAGCTTTCTTT.